This T cell receptor beta chain was captured by sequencing in a study of T-cell memory formation after mild COVID-19. Turning to the study itself: TCR clusters mostly belonged to single donors. Study-level results: What remained unconfirmed was the SARS-CoV-2 specificity of second-wave clones peaking on day 37.

Trimming removed 4 bases from V and 7 bases from J, with 15 bases in between. This CDR3 region has 14 residues. CDR1 and CDR2 from the germline V gene are KGHDR and SFDVKD. About this clonotype itself: No antigen is known for it.

5'RACE primed from the constant segment yielded TCR alpha and TCR beta cDNA libraries bearing sample barcodes and UMIs. TCRdb re-analysed the 5' RACE reads in MiXCR, keeping a single row per CDR3 protein. The table has 550,000 to 650,000 distinct CDR3 sequences, roughly a sixth seen once; the top ten hold 8.1%. This chain joins TRBV24-1 and TRBJ1-2; D is undetermined. The sequencing sample was made of PBMCs or a T cell subset sorted from them (not recorded which). This TCR came from an adult woman who had mild COVID-19 (a few samples of this study predate the infection). Cell type and time point are not known. The CDR3, as DNA: TGTGCCACCAGTGACAGATCTCGCCGCGGTGGCTACACCTTC. It codes for CATSDRSRRGGYTF.